Described below is a single T cell receptor (beta chain) sequence and its context. Its antigen is currently unknown. The sample belongs to a study of Tregs in tolerant kidney transplant recipients. Findings and caveats of the study: Activated donor B cell expansion appeared to reveal the most relevant donor-specific TCRbeta repertoire. Biological reproducibility was not directly addressed, but technical replication error appeared minimal. Findings come from small patient numbers and require larger validation.

This CDR3 has 16 amino acids. V lost 8 bases and J 7 bases, leaving 26 bases between the germline ends. Germline CDR1 is MNHNY and CDR2 is SVGAGI (reference sequence). Method: immunoSEQ multiplex PCR; TCRdb's copy keeps in-frame clones and lacks some. Seen here are under 300,000 clones, 84% observed once, and the top ten hold around 0.6%. Thawed PBMCs were FACS-sorted into unstimulated CD4+CD25+CD127- regulatory T cells, CD4+CD25- non-regulatory cells, CD4 and CD8 cells. The J gene is TRBJ1-2, the V gene TRBV6-6, with a weak D call TRBD1 (5 bases). The receptor comes from a human donor in good health. Material for sequencing was CD4+ T cells from blood. CDR3 region: CASQLGWDALLSGYTF. CDR3 DNA: TGTGCCAGCCAACTGGGGTGGGACGCCCTCTTGAGTGGCTACACCTTC.